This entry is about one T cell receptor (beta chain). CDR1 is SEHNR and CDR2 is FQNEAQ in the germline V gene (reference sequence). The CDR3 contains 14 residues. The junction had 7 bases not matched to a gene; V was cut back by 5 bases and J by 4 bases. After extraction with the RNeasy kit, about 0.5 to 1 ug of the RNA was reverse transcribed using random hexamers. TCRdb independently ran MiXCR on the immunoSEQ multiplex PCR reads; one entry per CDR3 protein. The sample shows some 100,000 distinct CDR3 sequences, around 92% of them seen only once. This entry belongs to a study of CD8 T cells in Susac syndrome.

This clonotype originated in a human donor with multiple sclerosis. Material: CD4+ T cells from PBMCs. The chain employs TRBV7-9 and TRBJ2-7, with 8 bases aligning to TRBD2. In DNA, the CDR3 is TGTGCCAGCAGCCCCACGGGGGGGGTGTACGAGCAGTACTTC. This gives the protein CASSPTGGVYEQYF.